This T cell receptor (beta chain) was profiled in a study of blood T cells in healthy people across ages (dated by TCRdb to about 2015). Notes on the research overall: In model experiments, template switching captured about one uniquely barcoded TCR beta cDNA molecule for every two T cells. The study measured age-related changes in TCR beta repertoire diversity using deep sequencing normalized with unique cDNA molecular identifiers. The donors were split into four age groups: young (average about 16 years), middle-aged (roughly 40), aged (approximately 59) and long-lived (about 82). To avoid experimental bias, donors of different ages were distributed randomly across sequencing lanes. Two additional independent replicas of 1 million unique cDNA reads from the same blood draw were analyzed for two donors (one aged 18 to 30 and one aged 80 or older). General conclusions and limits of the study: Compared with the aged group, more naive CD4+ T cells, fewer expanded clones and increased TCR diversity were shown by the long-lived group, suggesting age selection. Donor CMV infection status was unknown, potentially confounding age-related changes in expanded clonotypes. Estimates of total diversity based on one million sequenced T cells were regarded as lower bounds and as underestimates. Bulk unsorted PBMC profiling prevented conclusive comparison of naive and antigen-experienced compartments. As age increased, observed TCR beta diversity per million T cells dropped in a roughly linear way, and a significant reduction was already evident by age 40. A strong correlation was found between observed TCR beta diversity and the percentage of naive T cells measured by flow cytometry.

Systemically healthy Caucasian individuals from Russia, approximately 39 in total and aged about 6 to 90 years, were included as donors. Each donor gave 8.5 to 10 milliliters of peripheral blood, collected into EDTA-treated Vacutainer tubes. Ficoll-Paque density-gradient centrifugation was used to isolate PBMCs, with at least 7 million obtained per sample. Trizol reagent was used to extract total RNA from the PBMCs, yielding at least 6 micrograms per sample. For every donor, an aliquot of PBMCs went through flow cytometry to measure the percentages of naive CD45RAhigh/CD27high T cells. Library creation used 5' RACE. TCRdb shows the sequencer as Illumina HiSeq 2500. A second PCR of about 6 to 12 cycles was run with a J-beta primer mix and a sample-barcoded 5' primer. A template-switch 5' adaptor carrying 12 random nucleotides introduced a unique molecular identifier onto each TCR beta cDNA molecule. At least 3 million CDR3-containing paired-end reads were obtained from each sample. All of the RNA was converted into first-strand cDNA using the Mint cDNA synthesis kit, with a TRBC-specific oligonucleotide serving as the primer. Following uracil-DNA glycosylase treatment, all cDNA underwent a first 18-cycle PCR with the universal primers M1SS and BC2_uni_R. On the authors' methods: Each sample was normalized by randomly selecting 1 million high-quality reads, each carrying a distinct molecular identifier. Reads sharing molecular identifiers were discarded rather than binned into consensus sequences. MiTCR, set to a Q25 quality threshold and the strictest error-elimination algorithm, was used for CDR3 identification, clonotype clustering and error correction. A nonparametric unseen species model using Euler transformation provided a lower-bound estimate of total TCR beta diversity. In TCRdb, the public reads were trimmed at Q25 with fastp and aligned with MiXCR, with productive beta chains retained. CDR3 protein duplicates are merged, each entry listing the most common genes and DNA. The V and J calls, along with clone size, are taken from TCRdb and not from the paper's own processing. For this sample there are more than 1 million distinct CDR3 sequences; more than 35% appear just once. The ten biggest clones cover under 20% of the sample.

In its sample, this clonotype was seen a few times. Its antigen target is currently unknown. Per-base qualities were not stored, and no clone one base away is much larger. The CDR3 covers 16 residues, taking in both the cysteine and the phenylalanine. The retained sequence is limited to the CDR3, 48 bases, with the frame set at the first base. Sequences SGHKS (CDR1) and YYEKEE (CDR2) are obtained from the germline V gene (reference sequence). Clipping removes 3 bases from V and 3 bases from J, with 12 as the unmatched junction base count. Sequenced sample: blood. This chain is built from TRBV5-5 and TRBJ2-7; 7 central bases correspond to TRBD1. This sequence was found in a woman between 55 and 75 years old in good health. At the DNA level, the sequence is TGTGCCAGCAGCTCAGAACAAGCGACAGGGAACTACGAGCAGTACTTC. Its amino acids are CASSSEQATGNYEQYF.